Below, 2 T cell receptor beta chains from the same sample are listed, as sequenced in a study of radiation and T cells in renal cell carcinoma. Time point in this sample: baseline pretreatment blood. Treatment described: 15 Gy SBRT to primary tumor, nephrectomy 4 weeks later. TCRdb keeps only in-frame clones here, not all; method: immunoSEQ multiplex PCR. The repertoire holds 140,000 to 150,000 clones, with less than 90% as singletons. This specimen was blood, taken from a patient whose treatment included radiotherapy and nephrectomy. These receptors all stem from a woman in her 70s with renal cell carcinoma.

The V call is TRBV7-9, the J call TRBJ1-3, with no clear D. Trimming shortened V by 5 bases and J by 0 bases, and 14 bases separated the two germline ends. Per germline, CDR1 SEHNR and CDR2 FQNEAQ (reference sequence). This CDR3 spans 16 amino acids. CDR3 in amino acids: CASSRGEKHSGNTIYF. CDR3 sequence (DNA): TGTGCCAGCAGCCGCGGAGAGAAACACTCTGGAAACACCATATATTTT. Full variable domain (remainder filled in from reference TRBV7-9 and TRBJ1-3): DTGVSQNPRHKITKRGQNVTFRCDPISEHNRLYWYRQTLGQGPEFLTYFQNEAQLEKSRLLSDRFSAERPKGSFSTLEIQRTEQGDSAMYLCASSRGEKHSGNTIYFGEGSWLTVV.

The rearrangement links TRBV11-3 to TRBJ1-1; D unclear. CDR3 size: 13 residues. Germline assignment: CDR1 SGHNT and CDR2 YENEEA. Trimming took 5 bases from V and 1 from J, leaving 8 bases between them. The DNA of the CDR3 is TGTGCCAGCAGCCGGACGGGGAACACTGAAGCTTTCTTT. Residues: CASSRTGNTEAFF.